This TCR beta chain derives from a study of T cells in Graves' hyperthyroidism and ophthalmopathy. Findings of the study overall: Researchers report that a 13 V-J model separated ophthalmopathy from stable hyperthyroidism.

Newly diagnosed hyperthyroidism patients aged 18 to 65 years had disease lasting under 2 months. This clonotype was counted many times. Its antigen is not identified. Amplification of TCR beta CDR3 regions used RNA as the template. First-round RT-PCR with HTBI primers amplified the TCR CDR3 region. Using its own MiXCR run on the multiplex PCR reads, TCRdb lists one record per CDR3 protein. The data hold fewer than 300,000 distinct CDR3 sequences, with approximately 14% observed a single time. Germline CDR1 SGHRS, CDR2 YFSETQ. J was trimmed by 5 bases and V by 3 bases; bases with no gene match: 8. There are 15 residues in the CDR3.

The sample was blood. This sequence joins TRBV5-1 and TRBJ2-7; 10 bases match TRBD1. The sequence derives from a woman in her fifties or sixties with Graves' hyperthyroidism that later progressed to Graves' ophthalmopathy. For the CDR3, the DNA is TGCGCCAGCAGCTCCTTAGACAGGGGGCTCCACGAGCAGTACTTC. Amino acid sequence: CASSSLDRGLHEQYF.